This TCR beta chain was captured by sequencing in a study of OX40 agonist ivuxolimab in advanced cancers. Study-level background: Dose-escalation subjects each had hepatocellular carcinoma, melanoma, renal cell or head and neck cancer.

Libraries were prepared by immunoSEQ multiplex PCR; TCRdb keeps only in-frame clonotypes and omits some of them. Altogether 55,000 to 75,000 clones are present, roughly 85% being singletons, with the ten largest covering roughly 1.2%. As to this clone: Its matching antigen is unknown.

Overall study findings and caveats: CD8+ T cells showed, on average, more clonal expansion than CD4+ cells.

Collection of blood occurred at baseline, at cycle 4 day 1, and at cycle 7 day 1. The CDR3 has 15 residues. The germline gives CDR1 SGHAT, CDR2 FQDESV (reference sequence). The V gene lost 5 bases and the J gene lost 2 bases, with 13 bases spanning the gap. This rearrangement joins TRBV11-1 to TRBJ1-3, with D maybe TRBD1 (5 bases). The clonotype was recovered from an adult with an advanced solid tumor such as melanoma, head and neck, liver or kidney cancer. The sequencing used CD4+ or CD8+ T cells sorted from blood, collected in a trial of the OX40 agonist ivuxolimab. The CDR3 region is CASSRQGTAGNTIYF. CDR3 nucleotide sequence: TGTGCCAGCAGCCGACAAGGGACGGCTGGAAACACCATATATTTT. The whole variable domain, filled in from reference TRBV11-1 and TRBJ1-3, reads EAEVAQSPRYKITEKSQAVAFWCDPISGHATLYWYRQILGQGPELLVQFQDESVVDDSQLPKDRFSAERLKGVDSTLKIQPAELGDSAMYLCASSRQGTAGNTIYFGEGSWLTVV.